The 3 T cell receptor beta chains below come from one sample, sequenced in a study of blood T cell repertoires in COVID-19. The method was immunoSEQ multiplex PCR; TCRdb's version includes in-frame clones alone and lacks a portion of them. The table records approximately 30,000 clones, around three quarters of them present only once. Sequencing used peripheral blood. These receptors were obtained from a man between 65 and 85 years old with acute or convalescent COVID-19.

This chain uses TRBV7-9 with TRBJ2-7; the match to TRBD2 covers 10 bases. The CDR3 runs 16 residues. Trimming took 4 bases from V and 3 from J; bases not matched to a gene: 9. Germline CDR1 SEHNR, CDR2 FQNEAQ (reference sequence). As DNA, the CDR3 is TGTGCCAGCAGCTCCTTAGCGGGGGGATGGGACTACGAGCAGTACTTC. As protein: CASSSLAGGWDYEQYF.

The chain has TRBV9 and TRBJ2-7; D is possibly TRBD1 (5 bases). The V end was cut by 4 bases, the J end by 5 bases, with 13 bases between. The germline gives CDR1 SGDLS, CDR2 YYNGEE. The length of the CDR3 is 13 residues. The CDR3 sequence: CASSPGMANEQYF. CDR3 in DNA: TGTGCCAGCAGCCCAGGGATGGCAAACGAGCAGTACTTC.

This chain uses TRBV9 with TRBJ1-2, with D possibly TRBD1 on 5 matching bases. CDR1 is SGDLS, CDR2 YYNGEE, per germline. Deletions cut 0 bases from V and 1 base from J, with 19 bases between. This CDR3 contains 18 residues. For the CDR3, the DNA is TGTGCCAGCAGCGTAGCCTCGGGCGGAGAAGGGGATAACTATGGCTACACCTTC. As protein: CASSVASGGEGDNYGYTF.